One sample yielded the 2 T cell receptor beta chains listed below, sequenced in a study of Ad26.COV2.S vaccination and SARS-CoV-2 variants. As for treatment: 15 to 20 received Ad26.COV2.S at low or high dose, single or two shots; about 5 received placebo; per-sample allocation not given. Material that was analyzed had been drawn on day 63 after the first vaccine or placebo injection. TCRdb's table, derived via immunoSEQ multiplex PCR, lists solely in-frame clones and lacks some. The sample has about 440,000 clones, around 90% seen once. The material sequenced was peripheral blood, taken in a trial of Ad26.COV2.S vaccine versus placebo. These receptors originate from a person between 18 and 65 years old who received the Ad26.COV2.S COVID-19 vaccine or a placebo.

The chain carries TRBV7-6 and TRBJ2-3; 13 bases align to TRBD2. The CDR3 runs 16 residues. V lost 1 base and J lost 4; bases outside the gene matches: 2. Germline assignment: CDR1 SGHVS and CDR2 FNYEAQ. The CDR3 nucleotides read TGTGCCAGCAGCTTAGAACTAGCGGGAGGGGCAGATACGCAGTATTTT. Translated: CASSLELAGGADTQYF.

The genes are TRBV28 and TRBJ1-2, with D uncertain. Per germline, CDR1 MDHEN and CDR2 SYDVKM. Trimming took off 4 bases at V and 3 bases at J, with 12 bases between the two ends. The CDR3 is 14 residues long. The CDR3 DNA reads as TGTGCCAGCAGTTCACCCCTGATACACTATGGCTACACCTTC. Amino acid sequence: CASSSPLIHYGYTF.